This record concerns one T cell receptor (beta chain) sequence. This specimen comes from a study of blood T cell repertoires in COVID-19. Study details: Italy, Spain and the United States were the sources of the convalescent and acute COVID-19 samples. Sources were T cells, B-cell-depleted T cells, or PBMCs; the material itself was cDNA or gDNA.

The CDR3 has 14 residues. Trimming stripped 9 bases from V and 5 bases from J, with 16 bases between. Germline CDR1 is MNHEY and CDR2 is SVGAGI. Authors' data handling: Amplifying reference gene primers gave estimates of nucleated cell counts. Method: immunoSEQ multiplex PCR; TCRdb's copy keeps in-frame clones and lacks some. The V and J calls and clone size are taken from that table; D and trimming were inferred from the DNA. The sample lists 150,000 to 200,000 clones; over 70% were seen once. The sequence was collected from a man aged 55 to 70 with acute or convalescent COVID-19. Specimen: peripheral blood. The V gene is TRBV6-5, the J gene TRBJ1-4; no clear D. The CDR3 is CASTRVHPNEKLFF. CDR3 in DNA: TGTGCCAGTACCCGGGTACACCCGAATGAAAAACTGTTTTTT.